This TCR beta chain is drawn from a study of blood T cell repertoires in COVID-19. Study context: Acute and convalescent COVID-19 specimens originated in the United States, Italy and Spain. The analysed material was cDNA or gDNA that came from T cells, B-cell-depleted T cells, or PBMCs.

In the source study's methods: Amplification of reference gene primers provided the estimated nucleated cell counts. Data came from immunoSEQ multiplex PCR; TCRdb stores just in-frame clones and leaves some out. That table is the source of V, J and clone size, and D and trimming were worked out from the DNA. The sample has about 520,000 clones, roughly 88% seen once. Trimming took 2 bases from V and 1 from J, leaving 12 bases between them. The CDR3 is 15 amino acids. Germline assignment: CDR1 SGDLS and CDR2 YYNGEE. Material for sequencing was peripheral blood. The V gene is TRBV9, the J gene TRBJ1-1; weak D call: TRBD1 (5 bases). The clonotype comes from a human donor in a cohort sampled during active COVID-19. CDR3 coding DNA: TGTGCCAGCAGCGTTGACAGTCAAGCGAACACTGAAGCTTTCTTT. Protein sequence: CASSVDSQANTEAFF.